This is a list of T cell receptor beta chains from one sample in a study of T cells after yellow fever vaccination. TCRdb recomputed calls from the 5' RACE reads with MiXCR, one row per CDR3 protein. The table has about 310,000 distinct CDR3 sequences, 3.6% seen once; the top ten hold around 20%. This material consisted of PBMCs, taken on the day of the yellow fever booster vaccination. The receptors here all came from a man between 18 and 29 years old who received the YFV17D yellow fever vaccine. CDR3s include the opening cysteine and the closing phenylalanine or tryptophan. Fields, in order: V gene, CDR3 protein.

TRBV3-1,CASSQEAGTDTQYF
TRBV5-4,CASSLGDLQEAQYF
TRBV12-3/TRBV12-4,CASSLVWDRGYTF
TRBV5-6,CASSLWGGQPQHF
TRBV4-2,CASRSGSRLAGGSTDTQYF
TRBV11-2,CASSLGVRTGELFF
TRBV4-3,CASSQENGHYGYTF
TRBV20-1,CSAAGQLSSYEQYF
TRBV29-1,CSVTEYTEAFF
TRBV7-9,CASSSPERNNSPLHF
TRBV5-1,CASSLATRSTDTQYF
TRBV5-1,CASSTVVGALSYEQYF
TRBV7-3,CASSYDTGANVLTF
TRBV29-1,CSVELIPGDTQYF
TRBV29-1,CSAETGDGQPQHF
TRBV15,CATSRGLLGLVNEKLFF
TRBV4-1,CASSRTSGVQETQYF
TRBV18,CASSLGQRDGYTF
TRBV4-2,CASSAPGEPVRMDEQFF
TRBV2,CASSEVGRLVLFF
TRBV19,CASSIIWDYQETQYF
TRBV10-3,CAIRDRYNQPQHF
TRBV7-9,CASSEQVYGYTF
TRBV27,CASSVGGLGNTIYF
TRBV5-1,CASSYRDPNYGYTF
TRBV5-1,CASSLTSGSTEAFF
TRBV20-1,CSARDFRGQGINQPQHF
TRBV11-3,CASSHTRNTEAFF
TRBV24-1,CATSDRETQYF
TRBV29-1,CSALPPQGEAFF
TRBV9,CASSALPVGGYTF
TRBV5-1,CASSLLGPGANVLTF
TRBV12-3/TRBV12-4,CASSAGEPKDTQYF
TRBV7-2,CASSRGGTRTQYF
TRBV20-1,CSARAGGGVGELFF
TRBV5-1,CASSLQGQNYGYTF
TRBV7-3,CASSATGYLTDTQYF
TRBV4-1,CASSQVGRRAFF
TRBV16,CASSQNRGTDTQYF
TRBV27,CASSFRTGGLRLPGGGSPLHF